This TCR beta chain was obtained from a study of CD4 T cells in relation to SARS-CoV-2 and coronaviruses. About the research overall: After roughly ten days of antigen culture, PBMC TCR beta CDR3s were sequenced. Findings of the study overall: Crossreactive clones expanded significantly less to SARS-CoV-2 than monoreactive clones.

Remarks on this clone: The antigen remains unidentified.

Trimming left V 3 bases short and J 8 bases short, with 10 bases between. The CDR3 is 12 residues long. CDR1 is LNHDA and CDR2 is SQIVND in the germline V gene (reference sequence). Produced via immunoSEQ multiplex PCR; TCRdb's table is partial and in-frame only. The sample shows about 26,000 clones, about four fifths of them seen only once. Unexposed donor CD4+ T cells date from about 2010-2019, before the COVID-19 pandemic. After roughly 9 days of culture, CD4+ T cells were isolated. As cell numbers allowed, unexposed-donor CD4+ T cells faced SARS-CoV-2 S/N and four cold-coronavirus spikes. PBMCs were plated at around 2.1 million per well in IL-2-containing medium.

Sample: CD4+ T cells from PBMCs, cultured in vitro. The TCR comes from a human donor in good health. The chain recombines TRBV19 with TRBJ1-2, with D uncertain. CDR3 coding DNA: TGTGCCAGTAGTATGAGTGTGAGCGGCTACACCTTC. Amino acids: CASSMSVSGYTF.